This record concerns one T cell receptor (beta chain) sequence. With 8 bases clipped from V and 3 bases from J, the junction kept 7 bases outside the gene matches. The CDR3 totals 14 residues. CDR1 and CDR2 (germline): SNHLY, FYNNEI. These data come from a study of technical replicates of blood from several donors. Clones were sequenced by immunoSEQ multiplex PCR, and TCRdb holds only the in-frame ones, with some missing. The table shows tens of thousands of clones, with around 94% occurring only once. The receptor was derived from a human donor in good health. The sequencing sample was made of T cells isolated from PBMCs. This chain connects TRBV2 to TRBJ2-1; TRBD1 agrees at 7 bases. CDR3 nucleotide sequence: TGTGCCAGCCTTAGGACAGGAGGCTACAATGAGCAGTTCTTC. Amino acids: CASLRTGGYNEQFF.